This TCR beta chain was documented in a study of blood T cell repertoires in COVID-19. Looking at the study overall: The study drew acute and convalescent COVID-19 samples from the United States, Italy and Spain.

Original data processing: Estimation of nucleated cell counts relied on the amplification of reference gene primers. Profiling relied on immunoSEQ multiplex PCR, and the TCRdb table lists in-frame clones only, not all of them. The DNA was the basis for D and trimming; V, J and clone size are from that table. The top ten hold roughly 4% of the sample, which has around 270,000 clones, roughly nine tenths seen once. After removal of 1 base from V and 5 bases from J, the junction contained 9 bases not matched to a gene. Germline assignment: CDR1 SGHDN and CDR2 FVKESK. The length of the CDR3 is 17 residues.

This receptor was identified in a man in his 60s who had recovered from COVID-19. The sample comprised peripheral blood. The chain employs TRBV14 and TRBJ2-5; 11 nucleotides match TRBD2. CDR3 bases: TGTGCCAGCAGCCAAGTTCTCCTAGCGGGGGGCAGTGAGACCCAGTACTTC. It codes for CASSQVLLAGGSETQYF. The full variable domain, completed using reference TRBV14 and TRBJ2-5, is EAGVTQFPSHSVIEKGQTVTLRCDPISGHDNLYWYRRVMGKEIKFLLHFVKESKQDESGMPNNRFLAERTGGTYSTLKVQPAELEDSGVYFCASSQVLLAGGSETQYFGPGTRLLVL.